The 9 T cell receptor beta chains presented below share a single source sample, sequenced in a study of CD8+ T cells in alopecia areata. Sequencing used cDNA as its template, made by extracting RNA and reverse transcribing it. TCRdb keeps only in-frame clones here, not all; method: immunoSEQ multiplex PCR. The sample records some 10,000 clones, 50% to 70% being singletons. Patients with alopecia areata provided lesional scalp punch biopsies as well as peripheral blood. The sequencing sample was made of skin. The source of these receptors is a human donor with alopecia areata.

The chain is built from TRBV28 and TRBJ1-4, with D perhaps TRBD1 (5 bases). The V end lost 1 base, the J end lost 11 bases, and 11 bases lay between the germline ends. This CDR3 comprises 13 residues. The V gene's germline CDR1 is MDHEN and CDR2 SYDVKM. CDR3 protein: CASSLYQGRKLFF. The CDR3 bases are TGTGCCAGCAGTTTATACCAGGGTCGGAAACTGTTTTTT.

This chain uses TRBV7-2 with TRBJ2-7, with D tentatively TRBD2 (7 bases). Between the trimmed V and J ends, which lost 6 bases and 9 bases, there was a span of 33 bases. The CDR3 has 18 amino acids. CDR1 SGHTA and CDR2 FQGNSA come from the germline V gene. This CDR3 is CASRPEGGALAGQGGQYF. As DNA, the CDR3 is TGTGCCAGCAGACCAGAAGGGGGAGCGTTAGCGGGCCAAGGGGGGCAGTACTTC.

The CDR3 DNA sequence: TGTGCCAGCAGTTCGGTGGGGGACAGGGGGGTTCACAATGAGCAGTTCTTC. Protein: CASSSVGDRGVHNEQFF. The gene calls are TRBV27 and TRBJ2-1; TRBD1 agrees at 11 bases. This CDR3 has 17 amino acids. From germline, CDR1 is MNHEY and CDR2 SMNVEV (reference sequence). Germline trimming cut 4 bases from V and 5 bases from J; bases unmatched to any gene: 10.

This chain connects TRBV28 to TRBJ2-1; 14 bases match TRBD2. CDR1 MDHEN and CDR2 SYDVKM come from the germline V gene. With 7 bases clipped from V and 6 bases from J, the junction kept 17 bases outside the gene matches. This CDR3 region has 19 residues. The CDR3 reads CASTRLGRTSGRRSNEQFF. In nucleotides, the CDR3 is TGTGCCAGCACCCGCCTGGGTCGGACTAGCGGGAGGAGGTCCAATGAGCAGTTCTTC.

The chain couples TRBV7-3 to TRBJ2-1, with 7 bases identical to TRBD1. The J segment lost 3 bases and the V segment lost 5 bases, leaving 13 bases of the junction unmatched. Germline V CDR1 and CDR2: SGHTA, FQGTGA. The CDR3 extends over 17 amino acids. This CDR3 is CASSVRPRGGGYNEQFF. In nucleotides, the CDR3 is TGTGCCAGCAGCGTCAGGCCCAGAGGGGGCGGCTACAATGAGCAGTTCTTC.

The rearrangement joins TRBV6-5 to TRBJ2-2, with a possible D match to TRBD2 (6 bases). The CDR3 sequence is 16 residues long. Trimming removed 4 bases at V and 5 bases at J, with 17 bases between. Germline CDR1 is MNHEY and CDR2 is SVGAGI. CDR3 in DNA: TGTGCCAGCAGTTCCGGAGGGGAGTGGAAGACCGGGGAGCTGTTTTTT. It codes for CASSSGGEWKTGELFF.

The genes are TRBV27 and TRBJ1-3; unclear D gene. Germline lookup yields CDR1 MNHEY and CDR2 SMNVEV (reference sequence). This CDR3 has 14 amino acids. The V end lost 5 bases, the J end lost 0 bases, and 8 bases lay between the germline ends. The CDR3 DNA reads TGTGCCAGCAGTCCCAAAGGCTCTGGAAACACCATATATTTT. It specifies CASSPKGSGNTIYF.

This rearrangement joins TRBV6-4 to TRBJ1-5; D is perhaps TRBD1 (6 bases). There are 13 residues in the CDR3. CDR1 and CDR2 (germline): MRHNA, SNTAGT. Trimming took 6 bases from V and 6 from J, leaving 12 bases between them. The CDR3 sequence is CASSELQGQPQHF. As DNA, the CDR3 is TGTGCCAGCAGCGAACTACAGGGTCAGCCCCAGCATTTT.

This chain connects TRBV6-5 to TRBJ1-3; D is undetermined. Germline CDR1 MNHEY, CDR2 SVGAGI. CDR3 length: 12 amino acids. Deletions cut 4 bases from V and 4 bases from J, with 5 bases between. The CDR3 DNA sequence: TGTGCCAGCAGTTCCCAGGGAAACACCATATATTTT. It encodes CASSSQGNTIYF.